These 3 T cell receptor beta chains share one sample of origin, sequenced in a study of identical twins. TCRdb recomputed calls from the 5' RACE reads with MiXCR, one row per CDR3 protein. The data hold hundreds of thousands of distinct CDR3 sequences, with 8.5% to 9% observed a single time. This same sample was also taken into another study, of yellow fever vaccine responses in identical twins.

Sequenced: PBMCs. Receptor source: a woman aged 18-29 years in good health.

In its sample, this clonotype was seen a few times. The rearrangement uses TRBV12-3 or TRBV12-4 and TRBJ2-6; D may be TRBD1 or TRBD2 (5 bases each). This CDR3 comprises 14 residues. With 7 bases removed from V and 3 bases from J, the gap between germline ends came to 10 bases. For the CDR3, the DNA is TGTGCCAGCATGGGGGATGGTGGGGCCAACGTCCTGACTTTC. As protein: CASMGDGGANVLTF.

This clonotype was observed a few times. This rearrangement joins TRBV7-8 to TRBJ2-7, with TRBD1 as a possible D gene (5 bases). CDR1 and CDR2 from the germline V gene are SGHVS and FQNEAQ. The CDR3 covers 17 residues. V was trimmed by 0 bases and J by 4 bases, leaving 19 bases between them. The CDR3 protein is CASSLASQGSAHYEQYF. Here the CDR3 DNA reads TGTGCCAGCAGCTTAGCCTCCCAGGGTTCAGCCCATTACGAGCAGTACTTC.

The rearrangement uses TRBV2 and TRBJ2-7; D is perhaps TRBD2 (6 bases). The germline V gene encodes CDR1 SNHLY and CDR2 FYNNEI. The CDR3 loop spans 13 amino acids. Trimming took 8 bases from V and 4 from J, leaving 15 bases between them. CDR3 region: CASRDSGKYEQYF. CDR3 nucleotides: TGTGCCAGCCGGGATAGCGGAAAATACGAGCAGTACTTC.